One sample yielded the 19 T cell receptor beta chains listed below, sequenced in a study of blood T cell repertoires in COVID-19. Clones were sequenced by immunoSEQ multiplex PCR, and TCRdb holds only the in-frame ones, with some missing. The sample includes 250,000 to 350,000 clones, about 89% of them seen just once. The sequenced material came from peripheral blood. These receptors were collected from a middle-aged woman who had recovered from COVID-19.

This chain uses TRBV27 with TRBJ2-1, with TRBD2 as a possible D gene (6 bases). Trimming shortened V by 2 bases and J by 5 bases, and 16 bases separated the two germline ends. Germline V gene data show CDR1 as MNHEY and CDR2 as SMNVEV (reference sequence). There are 16 residues in the CDR3. CDR3 DNA: TGTGCCAGCAGTTTACTCACTAGCCTTGGGAACAATGAGCAGTTCTTC. Translating it yields CASSLLTSLGNNEQFF.

This sequence joins TRBV28 and TRBJ1-3; D gene uncertain. The CDR3 contains 12 residues. V lost 11 bases and J lost 2, with 10 bases in between. The V gene's germline CDR1 is MDHEN and CDR2 SYDVKM. The CDR3 DNA reads as TGTGCCCCCCCGGGTGCTGGAAACACCATATATTTT. Encoded protein: CAPPGAGNTIYF.

The J gene is TRBJ1-4, the V gene TRBV7-7; D is undetermined. This CDR3 comprises 17 residues. With 5 bases removed from V and 4 bases from J, the gap between germline ends came to 20 bases. Germline V gives CDR1 SSHAT, CDR2 FNYEAQ (reference sequence). CDR3 loop: CASSAREFLVYNEKLFF. The DNA of the CDR3 is TGTGCCAGCAGCGCCCGGGAATTTCTGGTGTATAATGAAAAACTGTTTTTT.

The chain carries TRBV2 and TRBJ1-4; D is possibly TRBD1 (5 bases). The CDR3 has 14 amino acids. V shed 8 bases and J shed 8 bases, with 18 bases lying between them. Germline CDR1 reads SNHLY; CDR2 reads FYNNEI. The CDR3 bases are TGTGCCAGCGGCCACGGGACTCAGCAAGAAAAACTGTTTTTT. Its protein product is CASGHGTQQEKLFF.

The chain recombines TRBV3-1 (or the pseudogene TRBV3-2) with TRBJ2-2; TRBD2 matches 13 bases. Per germline, CDR1 LGHDT and CDR2 YNNKEL (reference sequence). The ends lost 1 base at V and 2 bases at J; junction bases unmatched: 4. This CDR3 has 18 amino acids. Here the CDR3 DNA reads TGTGCCAGCAGCCAAGGCGGGACTAGCGGGACCAACACCGGGGAGCTGTTTTTT. Encoded protein: CASSQGGTSGTNTGELFF.

The chain uses TRBV21-1 and TRBJ1-5; the DNA was not used to check the table's D call, TRBD1. TRBV21-1 is a pseudogene segment. The CDR3 loop spans 11 amino acids. The CDR3 DNA is TGTGCCAGCCCAGGGGTTCAGCCCCAGCATTTT. Amino acid sequence: CASPGVQPQHF.

The chain combines TRBV10-2 with TRBJ2-7; 11 nucleotides agree with TRBD2. Germline trimming cut 6 bases from V and 3 bases from J; bases unmatched to any gene: 7. Germline assignment: CDR1 WSHSY and CDR2 SAAADI. The CDR3 contains 15 residues. The CDR3 sequence is CASRAGTSGGYEQYF. CDR3 DNA: TGCGCCAGCAGGGCGGGCACTAGCGGGGGCTACGAGCAGTACTTC.

The rearrangement links TRBV3-1 (or the pseudogene TRBV3-2) to TRBJ2-3; 11 nucleotides align to TRBD1. The CDR3 extends over 19 amino acids. The germline gives CDR1 LGHDT, CDR2 YNNKEL (reference sequence). Unmatched junction bases numbered 11, after V lost 0 bases and J lost 3 bases. The CDR3 nucleotides read TGTGCCAGCAGCCAAGAAGGGACAGGGGGTTGGTGGGGGACAGATACGCAGTATTTT. Its protein is CASSQEGTGGWWGTDTQYF.

The CDR3 is CASSQPGQGGLGQYF. CDR3 DNA: TGTGCCAGCAGCCAACCGGGACAGGGGGGACTAGGGCAGTACTTC. V usage is TRBV11-2 and J usage is TRBJ2-7; 11 positions match TRBD1. Per germline, CDR1 SGHAT and CDR2 FQNNGV. After removal of 5 bases from V and 9 bases from J, the junction contained 12 bases not matched to a gene. The CDR3 has 15 amino acids.

The gene calls are TRBV30 and TRBJ1-3; unclear D gene. The CDR3 spans 16 residues. Germline V gene lookup returns CDR1 GTSNPN and CDR2 SVGIG (reference sequence). V was shortened by 0 bases and J by 0 bases, with 12 bases between the two germline ends. The CDR3 spells CAWSVRGSRSGNTIYF. In DNA form, the CDR3 reads TGTGCCTGGAGTGTACGTGGCTCCCGCTCTGGAAACACCATATATTTT.

Written as DNA, the CDR3 is TGTGCCAGCATTGATGGTAGCGGGGTGGGTACCGGGGAGCTGTTTTTT. This encodes CASIDGSGVGTGELFF. This rearrangement joins TRBV6-1 to TRBJ2-2; 8 bases are shared with TRBD2. V shed 7 bases and J 5 bases; nucleotides not matched to a gene: 12. Germline V gene sequence: CDR1 MNHNS, CDR2 SASEGT. CDR3 length: 16 residues.

This sequence joins TRBV28 and TRBJ2-7, with 10 bases identical to TRBD2. V was clipped by 8 bases and J by 3 bases; unmatched bases: 10. This CDR3 spans 15 amino acids. Per the germline V gene, CDR1 is MDHEN and CDR2 is SYDVKM. The CDR3 is CASAVSPSGSYEQYF. CDR3 coding DNA: TGTGCCAGCGCCGTTAGCCCTAGCGGGAGCTACGAGCAGTACTTC.

The genes are TRBV23-1 and TRBJ1-5; 12 bases are a match to TRBD1. TRBV23-1 is identified as an open reading frame with a role that is uncertain. The CDR3 is 17 residues long. V trimming: 7 bases; J trimming: 1 base; junction bases outside the gene matches: 8. CDR3 in amino acids: CASIPGQGAWSNQPQHF. The CDR3 nucleotides read TGCGCCAGCATCCCGGGACAGGGGGCGTGGAGCAATCAGCCCCAGCATTTT.

V usage is TRBV28 and J usage is TRBJ1-5, with D tentatively TRBD1 (6 bases). CDR3 length equals 16 residues. The germline gives CDR1 MDHEN, CDR2 SYDVKM. Trimming shortened V by 7 bases and J by 2 bases, and 18 bases separated the two germline ends. DNA for the CDR3: TGTGCCAGCACCATAGGGGGGGGGCCCGGCAATCAGCCCCAGCATTTT. Residues: CASTIGGGPGNQPQHF. The variable domain in full, with the rest retrieved from reference TRBV28 and TRBJ1-5, is DVKVTQSSRYLVKRTGEKVFLECVQDMDHENMFWYRQDPGLGLRLIYFSYDVKMKEKGDIPEGYSVSREKKERFSLILESASTNQTSMYLCASTIGGGPGNQPQHFGDGTRLSIL.

V gene TRBV9 combines with J gene TRBJ2-1; a weak D match, TRBD1 (6 bases). Germline CDR1 SGDLS, CDR2 YYNGEE. CDR3 length equals 16 residues. Trimming removed 0 bases from V and 6 bases from J, with 16 bases in between. Here the CDR3 reads CASSVEARGAPNEQFF. CDR3 nucleotide sequence: TGTGCCAGCAGCGTAGAGGCCAGGGGCGCCCCCAATGAGCAGTTCTTC.

The chain joins TRBV7-9 to TRBJ2-5; D is perhaps TRBD2 (6 bases). V was pared by 1 base and J by 5 bases, with 11 bases between. Germline values: CDR1 SEHNR, CDR2 FQNEAQ (reference sequence). CDR3 length: 14 amino acids. CDR3 residues: CASSLDSSAETQYF. CDR3 nucleotide sequence: TGTGCCAGCAGCTTAGATTCTAGCGCGGAGACCCAGTACTTC.

V and J are TRBV11-2 and TRBJ2-1; D might be TRBD2 (5 bases). Per germline, CDR1 SGHAT and CDR2 FQNNGV. V gave up 1 base and J gave up 6 bases, with 16 bases separating them. The length of the CDR3 is 16 residues. As DNA, the CDR3 is TGTGCCAGCAGCTTAGTTGTCGCTAGCTTGAGCAATGAGCAGTTCTTC. It codes for CASSLVVASLSNEQFF.

CDR3 region: CASVRGDLNEQFF. For the CDR3, the DNA is TGTGCCAGTGTTCGGGGGGACCTCAATGAGCAGTTCTTC. The chain links TRBV27 to TRBJ2-1; TRBD2 aligns across 7 bases. J was trimmed by 6 bases and V by 9 bases; bases with no gene match: 8. Germline V gene lookup returns CDR1 MNHEY and CDR2 SMNVEV (reference sequence). The CDR3 contains 13 residues.

The sample holds one count of this clone. V usage is TRBV5-8 and J usage is TRBJ2-2; tentatively, D is TRBD2 (6 bases). Per the germline V gene, CDR1 is SGHTS and CDR2 is YDEGEE. The V and J ends lost 5 bases and 5 bases respectively, with 10 bases between them. CDR3 length equals 13 residues. The CDR3 is CASRNRGTGELFF. The CDR3, as DNA: TGTGCCAGCAGGAACCGGGGGACCGGGGAGCTGTTTTTT.